A single sample gave rise to the 19 T cell receptor beta chains below, sequenced in a study of molecular identifiers for immune sequencing clone quantification. Via MiXCR, TCRdb re-called the PCR reads, giving one row per CDR3 protein. Here the sample spans about 40,000 distinct CDR3 sequences, roughly 22% being singletons. The material sequenced was naive CD8+ T cells from blood, with Jurkat cell RNA spiked in. Subset meaning: FACS-sorted CD8+CD4-CCR7+CD45RA+ naive T cells. These receptors came from a human donor in good health. Some libraries in this study had Jurkat cell RNA spiked in.

This clonotype has ten or more counts. The rearrangement links TRBV27 to TRBJ2-7; no clear D. This CDR3 region has 15 residues. Germline CDR1 and CDR2: MNHEY and SMNVEV (reference sequence). With 5 bases removed from V and 7 bases from J, the gap between germline ends came to 21 bases. As DNA, the CDR3 is TGTGCCAGCAGTCCGCTAGTCGCTCTTTTGGTTGAGCAGTACTTC. Amino acid sequence: CASSPLVALLVEQYF.

This clonotype has at least ten counts. The chain is built from TRBV20-1 and TRBJ2-3, with D tentatively TRBD1 (6 bases). The CDR3 is made up of 14 amino acids. Between the trimmed V and J ends, which lost 0 bases and 3 bases, there was a span of 10 bases. CDR1 DFQATT and CDR2 SNEGSKA come from the germline V gene (reference sequence). CDR3 protein: CSARETGLTDTQYF. DNA for the CDR3: TGCAGTGCTAGAGAAACAGGGTTGACAGATACGCAGTATTTT.

The gene calls are TRBV9 and TRBJ2-3; TRBD2 matches 12 bases. The CDR3 runs 18 residues. Germline CDR1 and CDR2: SGDLS and YYNGEE. V shed 0 bases, J shed 4 bases, and the junction held 9 bases outside the gene matches. CDR3 protein: CASSVGEPSGGASDTQYF. In DNA form, the CDR3 reads TGTGCCAGCAGCGTAGGGGAGCCTAGCGGGGGGGCCTCAGATACGCAGTATTTT.

This clonotype was seen repeatedly, ten times or more. The CDR3 loop is CASSLLLAGGGTDTQYF. The CDR3 coding sequence is TGTGCCAGCAGCTTACTACTAGCGGGAGGCGGCACAGATACGCAGTATTTT. The chain recombines TRBV13 with TRBJ2-3; TRBD2 matches 12 bases. The CDR3 has 17 residues. In germline, CDR1 is PRHDT, CDR2 FYEKMQ (reference sequence). Unmatched junction bases numbered 4, after V lost 2 bases and J lost 1 base.

This clonotype was detected ten times or more. The CDR3 here is CASSLNGPGLATTDTQYF. The CDR3 region has the DNA TGTGCCAGCAGCTTAAACGGGCCGGGACTAGCGACCACAGATACGCAGTATTTT. The rearrangement links TRBV13 to TRBJ2-3, with TRBD2 matching over 10 bases. CDR1 PRHDT and CDR2 FYEKMQ come from the germline V gene (reference sequence). V gave up 2 bases and J gave up 2 bases; unmatched junction bases: 10. CDR3 length equals 18 residues. The whole variable domain, remainder taken from reference TRBV13 and TRBJ2-3, is AAGVIQSPRHLIKEKRETATLKCYPIPRHDTVYWYQQGPGQDPQFLISFYEKMQSDKGSIPDRFSAQQFSDYHSELNMSSLELGDSALYFCASSLNGPGLATTDTQYFGPGTRLTVL.

DNA of the CDR3: TGCAGCGTTGTAGGCAGTCAGTTTCCTAATGAGCAGTTCTTC. It translates to CSVVGSQFPNEQFF. The J gene is TRBJ2-1, the V gene TRBV29-1; D gene uncertain. The CDR3 contains 14 residues. Germline CDR1 reads SQVTM; CDR2 reads ANQGSEA. With 4 bases removed from V and 7 bases from J, the gap between germline ends came to 17 bases.

As concerns this clonotype: A much larger clone differs by one base, so this may be a read error. V usage is TRBV5-6 and J usage is TRBJ2-3; no clear D. V shed 0 bases and J shed 6 bases, with 2 bases lying between them. The CDR3 is 11 amino acids. Germline V gene sequence: CDR1 SGHDT, CDR2 YYEEEE. CDR3 sequence reads: CASSLADTQYF. In DNA form, the CDR3 reads TGTGCCAGCAGCTTGGCGGATACGCAGTATTTT.

This clonotype has a count of ten or more. The chain carries TRBV30 and TRBJ2-4; 7 nucleotides align to TRBD1. This CDR3 has 14 amino acids. The V gene end was trimmed by 5 bases and the J gene end by 4 bases; junction bases not matched to a gene: 8. Germline-derived CDR1 and CDR2 are GTSNPN and SVGIG (reference sequence). CDR3 DNA sequence: TGTGCCTGGGGGGGACCGGGACAGAAAAACATTCAGTACTTC. Its translation is CAWGGPGQKNIQYF.

This clonotype was picked up many times. The chain combines TRBV13 with TRBJ2-7; TRBD1 is a possible D gene (5 bases). Germline CDR1 is PRHDT and CDR2 is FYEKMQ (reference sequence). V lost 1 base and J 6 bases, leaving 13 bases between the germline ends. This CDR3 has 14 residues. CDR3 sequence reads: CASSLVQAAGEQYF. The CDR3, as DNA: TGTGCCAGCAGCTTAGTACAGGCTGCCGGCGAGCAGTACTTC. The full variable domain, rest sourced from reference TRBV13 and TRBJ2-7, is AAGVIQSPRHLIKEKRETATLKCYPIPRHDTVYWYQQGPGQDPQFLISFYEKMQSDKGSIPDRFSAQQFSDYHSELNMSSLELGDSALYFCASSLVQAAGEQYFGPGTRLTVT.

V and J are TRBV27 and TRBJ2-5; tentative D call: TRBD2 (6 bases). Trimming stripped 5 bases from V and 5 bases from J, with 12 bases between. Germline V gene data show CDR1 as MNHEY and CDR2 as SMNVEV (reference sequence). The CDR3 extends over 13 amino acids. The CDR3 spells CASSNGRGETQYF. The CDR3 DNA reads TGTGCCAGCAGTAACGGGAGAGGCGAGACCCAGTACTTC.

This clonotype came up a few times. The CDR3 is CASSETKGREDDTQYF. The DNA for the CDR3 is TGTGCCAGCAGCGAGACTAAGGGCCGGGAGGATGATACGCAGTATTTT. This chain joins TRBV7-3 and TRBJ2-3, with 7 bases matching TRBD2. Germline CDR1 is SGHTA and CDR2 is FQGTGA. The CDR3 sequence is 16 residues long. The V and J ends lost 5 bases and 6 bases, in that order; junction bases with no gene match: 14.

This clonotype has at least ten counts. The V gene is TRBV4-1, the J gene TRBJ2-3, with 8 bases fitting TRBD1. The length of the CDR3 is 16 residues. V lost 4 bases to trimming and J lost 2 bases; unmatched junction nucleotides: 8. Germline CDR1 reads MGHRA; CDR2 reads YSYEKL. Here the CDR3 reads CASSLRTTGDTDTQYF. The DNA of the CDR3 is TGCGCCAGCAGCCTAAGGACGACAGGGGACACAGATACGCAGTATTTT.

This chain uses TRBV5-6 with TRBJ1-6; D possibly corresponds to TRBD1 (5 bases). V lost 0 bases to trimming and J lost 6 bases, with 10 bases between them. CDR1 is SGHDT, CDR2 YYEEEE, per germline. The CDR3 extends over 15 amino acids. CDR3 protein: CASSLAVGVNSPLHF. Here the CDR3 DNA reads TGTGCCAGCAGCTTGGCCGTGGGGGTTAATTCACCCCTCCACTTT.

In this sample, this clonotype turned up once. At one end the junction does not follow the germline gene, possibly because of a read error. The V gene is TRBV27, the J gene TRBJ2-7, with D perhaps matching TRBD1 (5 bases). CDR1 and CDR2 from the germline V gene are MNHEY and SMNVEV (reference sequence). The CDR3 extends over 13 amino acids. The CDR3 region is CASSLGQSYGQYF. CDR3 DNA sequence: TGTGCCAGCAGTTTGGGGCAGAGCTACGGGCAGTACTTC.

The chain employs TRBV5-3 and TRBJ2-1; D gene ambiguous. TRBV5-3 is recorded as an ORF, its role being uncertain. The CDR3 is 15 residues long. V gave up 8 bases and J gave up 4 bases, with 19 bases separating them. As DNA, the CDR3 is TGTGCCAGCAGCCTCGACAAGGATCAGTACAATGAGCAGTTCTTC. Its translation: CASSLDKDQYNEQFF.

Comments on this clonotype: Sequence at one end of the junction differs from germline and may be a read error. This sequence joins TRBV20-1 and TRBJ2-6; possibly TRBD2 for D (6 bases). This CDR3 spans 14 amino acids. Germline V gene lookup returns CDR1 DFQATT and CDR2 SNEGSKA (reference sequence). The CDR3 nucleotides read TGCAGTGCTAGAGAGCGGGACGGGGCCAACGTCCTGGCTTTC. This encodes CSARERDGANVLAF.

Note on this clonotype: A much larger clone lies a single base off, so this may be a read error. The chain has TRBV3-1 and TRBJ2-5; D uncertain. This CDR3 has 15 residues. Germline-derived CDR1 and CDR2 are LGHDT and YNNKEL (reference sequence). CDR3 sequence (DNA): TGTGCCAGCAGCCATTCACAAGGGTACCAAGAGGCCCAGTACTTC. Protein sequence: CASSHSQGYQEAQYF.

This clonotype was counted ten times or more. The chain carries TRBV7-9 and TRBJ2-7; tentatively, D is TRBD1 (5 bases). Germline V lookup: CDR1 SEHNR, CDR2 FQNEAQ (reference sequence). The CDR3 loop spans 12 amino acids. V lost 5 bases, J lost 3 bases, and 8 bases lay in between. The CDR3 region has the DNA TGTGCCAGCAGCGCGGACAACTACGAGCAGTACTTC. Protein: CASSADNYEQYF.

In its sample, this clonotype was seen a few times. The chain links TRBV7-9 to TRBJ2-1; 9 bases map to TRBD1. The CDR3 totals 15 residues. Unmatched junction bases numbered 9, after V lost 7 bases and J lost 5 bases. Germline V lookup: CDR1 SEHNR, CDR2 FQNEAQ (reference sequence). CDR3: CASTQAGTGNNEQFF. In DNA, the CDR3 is TGTGCCAGCACCCAGGCGGGGACAGGGAACAATGAGCAGTTCTTC.